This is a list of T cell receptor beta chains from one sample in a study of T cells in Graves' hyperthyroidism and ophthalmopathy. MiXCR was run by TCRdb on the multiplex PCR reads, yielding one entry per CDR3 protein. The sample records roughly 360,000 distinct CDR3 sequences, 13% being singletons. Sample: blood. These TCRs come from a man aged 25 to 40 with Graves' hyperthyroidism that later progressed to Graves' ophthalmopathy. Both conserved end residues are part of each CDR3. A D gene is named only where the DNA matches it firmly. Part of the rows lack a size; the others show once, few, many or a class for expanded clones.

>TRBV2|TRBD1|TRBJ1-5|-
TGTGCCAGCAGTCCAGGACAGGCGCTCAATCAGCCCCAGCATTTT
CASSPGQALNQPQHF
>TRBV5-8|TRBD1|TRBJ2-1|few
TGTGCCAGCAGCGTATACAGGGGGGACAATGAGCAGTTCTTC
CASSVYRGDNEQFF
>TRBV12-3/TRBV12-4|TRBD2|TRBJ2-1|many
TGTGCCAGCAGGGGGACTAGCGGGGGAAATGAGCAGTTCTTC
CASRGTSGGNEQFF
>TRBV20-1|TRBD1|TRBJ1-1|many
TGCAGTGCTAATACGGGACAGGATATCTCTGAAGCTTTCTTT
CSANTGQDISEAFF
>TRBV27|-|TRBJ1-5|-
TGTGCCAGCAGTTTATCTGTAGACTATAGCAATCAGCCCCAGCATTTT
CASSLSVDYSNQPQHF
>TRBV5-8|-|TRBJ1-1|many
TGTGCCAGCAGCAAGGAACAGGGCTGGGACACTGAAGCTTTCTTT
CASSKEQGWDTEAFF
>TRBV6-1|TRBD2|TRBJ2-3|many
TGTGCCACCCTCAGCGGGGGCACAGATACGCAGTATTTT
CATLSGGTDTQYF
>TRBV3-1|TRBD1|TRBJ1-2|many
TGTGCCAGCAGCCAAGGCGCAGGGGGCCCTTATGGCTACACCTTC
CASSQGAGGPYGYTF
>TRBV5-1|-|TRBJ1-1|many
TGCGCCAGCAGCTCGCTTTCGGGGGGGCTAAACACTGAAGCTTTCTTT
CASSSLSGGLNTEAFF
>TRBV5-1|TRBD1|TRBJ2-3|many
TGCGCCAGCAGCCTCCAAACAGGGGCGAGCACAGATACGCAGTATTTT
CASSLQTGASTDTQYF
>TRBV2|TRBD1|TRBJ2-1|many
TGTGCCAGCAGTGTAGGGACAGACTACAATGAGCAGTTCTTC
CASSVGTDYNEQFF
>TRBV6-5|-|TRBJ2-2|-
TGTGCCAGCAGTTACTCCCCGAGGGGGATCACCGGGGAGCTGTTTTTT
CASSYSPRGITGELFF